This record concerns one TCR beta chain sequence. Its antigen is as yet unknown. The data were taken from a study of shared clonotypes between healthy human individuals. Study-wide points: Of the naive CD4 clonotypes, around 4.9% were shared across a few donors. Measured sharing among donors was expected to vary with sequencing depth.

A CD45RA-negative memory subset and a CD45RA+ naive subset were separated from the CD4+ cells. With 4 bases clipped from V and 5 bases from J, the junction kept 8 bases outside the gene matches. Germline CDR1 is SGHTA and CDR2 is FQGNSA. This CDR3 has 16 residues. Libraries were prepared by immunoSEQ multiplex PCR; TCRdb keeps only in-frame clonotypes and omits some of them. The table shows 2 million or so clones, with around 95% occurring only once. Sequences were obtained from naive CD4+ T cells sorted from blood. The subset: CD45RA+ positively selected. The sequence derives from a man younger than 35 in good health. The chain joins TRBV7-2 to TRBJ2-1; TRBD1 matches 10 bases. CDR3 loop: CASSSPGQGFDNEQFF. CDR3 nucleotides: TGTGCCAGCAGCTCACCGGGACAGGGGTTCGACAATGAGCAGTTCTTC.